The source of this TCR beta chain is a study of blood T cell repertoires in COVID-19. About the study: Samples representing acute and convalescent COVID-19 were sourced from the United States, Italy and Spain. T cells, B-cell-depleted T cells, or PBMCs provided the cDNA or gDNA that served as material.

V was pared by 3 bases and J by 6 bases, with 10 bases of the junction left unmatched. This CDR3 region has 15 residues. Germline lookup yields CDR1 SGDLS and CDR2 YYNGEE. Per the authors' pipeline: Nucleated cell counts were estimated from reference gene primer amplification. Sequenced by immunoSEQ multiplex PCR; TCRdb stores in-frame clones only, minus some. Clonal size and the V and J genes are those of that table, whereas D and trimming came from the DNA. Of around 57,000 clones listed, around 90% were seen once; the top ten hold roughly 20%. V usage is TRBV9 and J usage is TRBJ2-3; 7 bases align to TRBD2. Sequences were obtained from peripheral blood. This receptor was taken from a woman aged 80 or over with active COVID-19. The DNA for the CDR3 is TGTGCCAGCAGCGCTCCCGGGGGGACCCCGGATACGCAGTATTTT. Protein: CASSAPGGTPDTQYF. Full variable domain (rest looked up from reference TRBV9 and TRBJ2-3): DSGVTQTPKHLITATGQRVTLRCSPRSGDLSVYWYQQSLDQGLQFLIQYYNGEERAKGNILERFSAQQFPDLHSELNLSSLELGDSALYFCASSAPGGTPDTQYFGPGTRLTVL.